Following are 10 T cell receptor beta chains from one sample sequenced in a study of shared clonotypes between healthy human individuals. Terminally differentiated effector memory CD45RA+ cells were excluded from the naive CD8 cells, which were CD45RO-negative and positively selected for CCR7. Data came from immunoSEQ multiplex PCR; TCRdb stores just in-frame clones and leaves some out. The sample consists of about 2.1 million clones, around 93% of them appearing once. Input material: naive CD8+ T cells from PBMCs. All receptors come from a man aged 18 to 30 in good health. Some clones in this sample may be carry-over from other donors' samples.

The chain joins TRBV4-3 to TRBJ1-4; 8 nucleotides agree with TRBD1. Trimming cost V 2 bases and J 8 bases; bases outside gene matches: 16. This CDR3 has 18 amino acids. Germline values: CDR1 LGHNA, CDR2 YSLEER. The CDR3 region is CASSQPSITDRVGEKLFF. CDR3 DNA: TGCGCCAGCAGCCAACCATCGATTACGGACAGGGTAGGCGAAAAACTGTTTTTT.

The chain uses TRBV4-1 and TRBJ2-1; 11 bases agree with TRBD2. CDR3 length equals 15 residues. Germline lookup yields CDR1 MGHRA and CDR2 YSYEKL. The junction had 2 bases not matched to a gene; V was cut back by 2 bases and J by 5 bases. CDR3 sequence: CASSQLAGGHNEQFF. The CDR3 DNA follows: TGCGCCAGCAGCCAACTAGCGGGAGGACACAATGAGCAGTTCTTC.

The chain has TRBV21-1 and TRBJ2-7; TRBD2 reflects the table's D call only, with no check against the DNA. TRBV21-1 is given as a pseudogene. This CDR3 region has 15 residues. For the CDR3, the DNA is TGTGCCAGCAGCAAAGCAACACTAGCGGGAGGCGAGCAGTACTTC. Encoded protein: CASSKATLAGGEQYF.

The chain is built from TRBV9 and TRBJ2-3; no clear D gene. V lost 0 bases and J lost 3, with 17 bases in between. Germline lookup yields CDR1 SGDLS and CDR2 YYNGEE. The CDR3 is made up of 17 amino acids. The CDR3 bases are TGTGCCAGCAGCGTAGCTGCCTATACTAATCCGACAGATACGCAGTATTTT. Its translation is CASSVAAYTNPTDTQYF.

This clone was seen a handful of times. The rearrangement uses TRBV5-1 and TRBJ1-2; maybe TRBD1 (5 bases). The CDR3 extends over 12 amino acids. Germline V gives CDR1 SGHRS, CDR2 YFSETQ. V dropped 4 bases and J dropped 7 bases, with 11 bases sitting between them. The CDR3 sequence is CASSPGTFGYTF. CDR3 sequence (DNA): TGCGCCAGCAGCCCCGGGACTTTTGGCTACACCTTC.

A note on this clone: This specimen includes other DNA sequences encoding the same CDR3. The chain uses TRBV7-9 and TRBJ2-7, with unresolved D. The V gene's germline CDR1 is SEHNR and CDR2 FQNEAQ (reference sequence). The CDR3 contains 14 residues. Trimming stripped 5 bases from V and 3 bases from J, with 14 bases between. In DNA form, the CDR3 reads TGTGCCAGCAGCCCTGAGGTAGGAGTCTACGAGCAGTACTTC. Translated: CASSPEVGVYEQYF.

DNA of the CDR3: TGTGCCAGCAGCTTGGAGTTTATGAACACCGGGGAGCTGTTTTTT. Its translation: CASSLEFMNTGELFF. The chain has TRBV7-9 and TRBJ2-2; D is undetermined. V was shortened by 3 bases and J by 1 base, with 9 bases between the two germline ends. The CDR3 extends over 15 amino acids. The V gene's germline CDR1 is SEHNR and CDR2 FQNEAQ (reference sequence).

The V gene is TRBV25-1, the J gene TRBJ1-2, with 9 bases matching TRBD1. This CDR3 comprises 14 residues. The germline V gene has CDR1 MGHDK and CDR2 SYGVNS. V was pared by 6 bases and J by 6 bases, with 8 bases of the junction left unmatched. CDR3 nucleotides: TGTGCCAGCAGGACCGGGACAGGGACCCATGGCTACACCTTC. Protein product: CASRTGTGTHGYTF.

This sequence joins TRBV29-1 and TRBJ2-4, with 9 bases matching TRBD2. V lost 1 base, J lost 4 bases, and 5 bases stayed unmatched. The CDR3 contains 15 residues. Germline values: CDR1 SQVTM, CDR2 ANQGSEA. In DNA form, the CDR3 reads TGCAGCGTTGAAGGATTAGCGGGAGCAAAAAACATTCAGTACTTC. It specifies CSVEGLAGAKNIQYF.

The chain couples TRBV28 to TRBJ1-2, with TRBD1 matching over 9 bases. The CDR3 contains 15 residues. Germline V gives CDR1 MDHEN, CDR2 SYDVKM. Germline trimming cut 4 bases from V and 2 bases from J; bases unmatched to any gene: 5. CDR3: CASSSHRGPNYGYTF. CDR3 DNA sequence: TGTGCCAGCAGTTCGCACAGGGGGCCAAACTATGGCTACACCTTC.